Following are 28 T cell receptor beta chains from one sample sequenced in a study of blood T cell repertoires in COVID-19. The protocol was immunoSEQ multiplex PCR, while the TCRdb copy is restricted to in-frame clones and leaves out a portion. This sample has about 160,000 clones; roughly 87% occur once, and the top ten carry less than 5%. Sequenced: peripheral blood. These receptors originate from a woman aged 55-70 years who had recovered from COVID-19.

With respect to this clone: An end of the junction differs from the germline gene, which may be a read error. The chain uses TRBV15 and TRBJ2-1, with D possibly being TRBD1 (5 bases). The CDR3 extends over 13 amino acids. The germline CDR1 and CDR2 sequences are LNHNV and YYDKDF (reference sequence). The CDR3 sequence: CATSRDRTGQILF. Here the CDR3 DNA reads TGTGCCACCAGCAGAGATAGAACAGGCCAGATCCTCTTC. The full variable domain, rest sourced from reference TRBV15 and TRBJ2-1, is DAMVIQNPRYQVTQFGKPVTLSCSQTLNHNVMYWYQQKSSQAPKLLFHYYDKDFNNEADTPDNFQSRRPNTSFCFLDIRSPGLGDTAMYLCATSRDRTGQILFGPGTRLTVL.

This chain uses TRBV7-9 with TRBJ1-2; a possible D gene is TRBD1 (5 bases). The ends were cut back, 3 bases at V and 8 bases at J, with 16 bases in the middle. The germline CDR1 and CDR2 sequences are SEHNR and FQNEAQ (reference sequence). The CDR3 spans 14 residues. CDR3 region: CASSLSIATGGYTF. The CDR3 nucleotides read TGTGCCAGCAGCTTGAGTATTGCTACAGGCGGCTACACCTTC. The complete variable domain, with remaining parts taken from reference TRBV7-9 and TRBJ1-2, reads DTGVSQNPRHKITKRGQNVTFRCDPISEHNRLYWYRQTLGQGPEFLTYFQNEAQLEKSRLLSDRFSAERPKGSFSTLEIQRTEQGDSAMYLCASSLSIATGGYTFGSGTRLTVV.

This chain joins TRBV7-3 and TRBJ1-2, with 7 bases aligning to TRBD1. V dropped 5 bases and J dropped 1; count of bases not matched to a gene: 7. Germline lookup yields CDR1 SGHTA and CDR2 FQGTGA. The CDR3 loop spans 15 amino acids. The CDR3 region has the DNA TGTGCCAGCAGCCTGGGGACAGTAAGTAACTATGGCTACACCTTC. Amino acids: CASSLGTVSNYGYTF.

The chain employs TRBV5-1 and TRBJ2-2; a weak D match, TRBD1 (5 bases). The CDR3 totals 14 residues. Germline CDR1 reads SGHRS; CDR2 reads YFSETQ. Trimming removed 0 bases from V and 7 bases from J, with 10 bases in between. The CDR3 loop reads CASSLEGFGGELFF. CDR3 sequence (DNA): TGCGCCAGCAGCTTGGAGGGGTTCGGCGGGGAGCTGTTTTTT.

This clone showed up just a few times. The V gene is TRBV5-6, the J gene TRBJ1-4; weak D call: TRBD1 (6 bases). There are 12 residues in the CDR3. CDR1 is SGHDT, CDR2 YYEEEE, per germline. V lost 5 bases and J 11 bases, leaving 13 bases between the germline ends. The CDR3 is CASSKNRDKLFF. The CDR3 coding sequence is TGTGCCAGCAGTAAAAACAGGGATAAACTGTTTTTT.

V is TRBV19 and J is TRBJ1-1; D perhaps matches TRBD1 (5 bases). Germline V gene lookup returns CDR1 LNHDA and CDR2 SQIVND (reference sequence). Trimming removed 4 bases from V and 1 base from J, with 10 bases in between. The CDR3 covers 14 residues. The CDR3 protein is CASSTRQTNTEAFF. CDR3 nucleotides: TGTGCCAGTAGTACACGACAGACGAACACTGAAGCTTTCTTT.

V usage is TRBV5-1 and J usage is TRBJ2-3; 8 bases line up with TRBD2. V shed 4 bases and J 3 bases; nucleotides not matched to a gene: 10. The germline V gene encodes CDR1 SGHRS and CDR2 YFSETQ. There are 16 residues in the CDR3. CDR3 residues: CASSAISGGRTDTQYF. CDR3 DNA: TGCGCCAGCAGCGCCATCAGCGGGGGTCGGACAGATACGCAGTATTTT. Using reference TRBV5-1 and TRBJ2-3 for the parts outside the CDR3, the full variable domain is KAGVTQTPRYLIKTRGQQVTLSCSPISGHRSVSWYQQTPGQGLQFLFEYFSETQRNKGNFPGRFSGRQFSNSRSEMNVSTLELGDSALYLCASSAISGGRTDTQYFGPGTRLTVL.

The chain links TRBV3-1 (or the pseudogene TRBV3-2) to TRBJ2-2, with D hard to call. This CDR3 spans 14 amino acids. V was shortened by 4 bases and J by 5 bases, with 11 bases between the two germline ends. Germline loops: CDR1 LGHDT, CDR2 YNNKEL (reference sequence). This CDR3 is CASSPYTGTGELFF. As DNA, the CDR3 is TGTGCCAGCAGCCCGTATACCGGGACCGGGGAGCTGTTTTTT.

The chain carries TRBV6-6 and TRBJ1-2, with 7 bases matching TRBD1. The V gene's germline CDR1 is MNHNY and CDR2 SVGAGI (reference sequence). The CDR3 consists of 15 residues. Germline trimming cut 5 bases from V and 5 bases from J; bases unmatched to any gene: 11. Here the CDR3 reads CASSTTGQASYGYTF. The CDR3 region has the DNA TGTGCCAGCAGTACAACCGGACAGGCCTCTTATGGCTACACCTTC.

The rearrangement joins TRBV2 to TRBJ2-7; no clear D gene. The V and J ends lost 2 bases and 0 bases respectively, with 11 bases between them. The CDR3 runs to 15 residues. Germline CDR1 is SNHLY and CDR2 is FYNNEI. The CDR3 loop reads CASSESRQTSYEQYF. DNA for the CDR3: TGTGCCAGCAGTGAAAGTAGACAAACCTCCTACGAGCAGTACTTC. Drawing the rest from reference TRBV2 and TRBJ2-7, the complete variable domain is EPEVTQTPSHQVTQMGQEVILRCVPISNHLYFYWYRQILGQKVEFLVSFYNNEISEKSEIFDDQFSVERPDGSNFTLKIRSTKLEDSAMYFCASSESRQTSYEQYFGPGTRLTVT.

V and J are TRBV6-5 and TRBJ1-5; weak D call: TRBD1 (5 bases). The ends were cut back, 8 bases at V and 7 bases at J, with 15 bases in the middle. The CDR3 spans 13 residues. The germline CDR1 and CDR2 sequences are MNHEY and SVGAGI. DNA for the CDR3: TGTGCCAGCGAGCAGGCAGGGAAGCAGCCCCAGCATTTT. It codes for CASEQAGKQPQHF.

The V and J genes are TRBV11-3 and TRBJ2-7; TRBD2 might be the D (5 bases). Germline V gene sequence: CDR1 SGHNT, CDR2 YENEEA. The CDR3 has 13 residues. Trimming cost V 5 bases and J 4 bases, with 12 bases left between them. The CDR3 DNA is TGTGCCAGCAGCCCCCGAGAGGGTTACGAGCAGTACTTC. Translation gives CASSPREGYEQYF.

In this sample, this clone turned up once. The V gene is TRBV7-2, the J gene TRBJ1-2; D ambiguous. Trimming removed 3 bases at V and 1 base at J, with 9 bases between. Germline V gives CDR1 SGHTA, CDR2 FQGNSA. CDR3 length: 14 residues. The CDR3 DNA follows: TGTGCCAGCAGCTTCGGGGTGGGTAACTATGGCTACACCTTC. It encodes CASSFGVGNYGYTF. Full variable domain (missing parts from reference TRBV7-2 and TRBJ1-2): GAGVSQSPSNKVTEKGKDVELRCDPISGHTALYWYRQSLGQGLEFLIYFQGNSAPDKSGLPSDRFSAERTGGSVSTLTIQRTQQEDSAVYLCASSFGVGNYGYTFGSGTRLTVV.

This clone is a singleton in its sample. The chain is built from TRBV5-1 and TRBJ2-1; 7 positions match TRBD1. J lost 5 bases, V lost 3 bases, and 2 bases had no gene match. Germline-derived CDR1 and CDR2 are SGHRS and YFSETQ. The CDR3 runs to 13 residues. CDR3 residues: CASSSGQNNEQFF. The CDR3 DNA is TGCGCCAGCAGCTCGGGACAGAACAATGAGCAGTTCTTC.

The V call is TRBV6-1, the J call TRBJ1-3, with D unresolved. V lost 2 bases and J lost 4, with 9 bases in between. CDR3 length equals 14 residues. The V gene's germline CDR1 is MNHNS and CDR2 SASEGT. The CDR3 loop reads CASSEQREGNTIYF. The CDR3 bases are TGTGCCAGCAGTGAACAAAGGGAGGGAAACACCATATATTTT.

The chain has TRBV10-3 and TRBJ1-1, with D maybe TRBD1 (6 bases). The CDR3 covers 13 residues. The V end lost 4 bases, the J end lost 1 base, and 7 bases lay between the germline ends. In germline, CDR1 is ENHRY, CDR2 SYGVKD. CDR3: CAISVQGNTEAFF. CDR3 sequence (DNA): TGTGCCATCAGTGTACAGGGGAACACTGAAGCTTTCTTT.

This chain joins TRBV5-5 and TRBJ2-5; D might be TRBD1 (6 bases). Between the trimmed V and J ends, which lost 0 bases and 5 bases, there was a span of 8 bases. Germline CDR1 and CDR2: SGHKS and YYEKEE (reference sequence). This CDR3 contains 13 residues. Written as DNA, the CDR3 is TGTGCCAGCAGCTTGGCAGGGGACGAGACCCAGTACTTC. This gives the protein CASSLAGDETQYF.

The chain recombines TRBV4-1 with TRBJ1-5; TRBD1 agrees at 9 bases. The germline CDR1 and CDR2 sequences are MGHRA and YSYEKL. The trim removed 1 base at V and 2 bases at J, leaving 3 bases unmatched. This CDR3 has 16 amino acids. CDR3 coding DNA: TGCGCCAGCAGCCAAGGACAGGGGGTCGGCAATCAGCCCCAGCATTTT. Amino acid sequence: CASSQGQGVGNQPQHF.

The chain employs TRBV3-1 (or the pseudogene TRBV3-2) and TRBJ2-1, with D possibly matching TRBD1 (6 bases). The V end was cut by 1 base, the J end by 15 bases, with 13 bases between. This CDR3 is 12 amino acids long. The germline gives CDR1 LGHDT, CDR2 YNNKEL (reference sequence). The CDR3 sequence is CASSQGQDPGFF. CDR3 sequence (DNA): TGTGCCAGCAGCCAAGGACAGGACCCTGGGTTCTTC.

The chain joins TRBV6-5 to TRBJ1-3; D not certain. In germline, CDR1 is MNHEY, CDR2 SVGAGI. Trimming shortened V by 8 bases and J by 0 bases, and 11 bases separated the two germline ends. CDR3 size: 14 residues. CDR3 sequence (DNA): TGTGCCAGCTCGTCGGGGTTCTCTGGAAACACCATATATTTT. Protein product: CASSSGFSGNTIYF.

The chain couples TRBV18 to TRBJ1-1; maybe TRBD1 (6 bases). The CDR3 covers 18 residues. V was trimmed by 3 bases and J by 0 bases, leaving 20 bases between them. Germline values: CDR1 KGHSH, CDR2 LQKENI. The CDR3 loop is CASSPSGTSLFMNTEAFF. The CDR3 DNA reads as TGTGCCAGCTCACCCTCCGGGACATCCTTATTCATGAACACTGAAGCTTTCTTT.

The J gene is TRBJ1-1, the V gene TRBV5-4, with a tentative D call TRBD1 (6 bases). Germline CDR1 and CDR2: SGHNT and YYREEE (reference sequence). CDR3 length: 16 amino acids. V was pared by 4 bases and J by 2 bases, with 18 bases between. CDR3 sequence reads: CASSPPGGAGNTEAFF. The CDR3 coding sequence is TGTGCCAGCAGCCCCCCGGGGGGCGCGGGAAACACTGAAGCTTTCTTT. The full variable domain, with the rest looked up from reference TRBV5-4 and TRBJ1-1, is ETGVTQSPTHLIKTRGQQVTLRCSSQSGHNTVSWYQQALGQGPQFIFQYYREEENGRGNFPPRFSGLQFPNYSSELNVNALELDDSALYLCASSPPGGAGNTEAFFGQGTRLTVV.

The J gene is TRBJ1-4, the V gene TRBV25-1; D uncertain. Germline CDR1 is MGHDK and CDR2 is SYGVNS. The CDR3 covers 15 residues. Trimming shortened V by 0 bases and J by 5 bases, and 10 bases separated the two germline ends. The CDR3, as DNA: TGTGCCAGCAGTGAATACAAGGCGGGCAATGAAAAACTGTTTTTT. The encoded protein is CASSEYKAGNEKLFF.

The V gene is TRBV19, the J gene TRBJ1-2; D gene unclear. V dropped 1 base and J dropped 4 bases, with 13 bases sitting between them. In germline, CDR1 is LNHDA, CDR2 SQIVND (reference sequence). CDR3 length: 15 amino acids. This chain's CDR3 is CASSIGTFSSYGYTF. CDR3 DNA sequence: TGTGCCAGTAGTATAGGTACTTTCTCTAGCTATGGCTACACCTTC.

The CDR3 sequence: CASSARIQDGEQFF. The CDR3 DNA is TGTGCCAGCAGCGCACGAATACAGGACGGTGAGCAGTTCTTC. V is TRBV6-5 and J is TRBJ2-1; TRBD1 might be the D (5 bases). Germline CDR1 MNHEY, CDR2 SVGAGI. The CDR3 covers 14 residues. The V end lost 6 bases, the J end lost 9 bases, and 18 bases lay between the germline ends.

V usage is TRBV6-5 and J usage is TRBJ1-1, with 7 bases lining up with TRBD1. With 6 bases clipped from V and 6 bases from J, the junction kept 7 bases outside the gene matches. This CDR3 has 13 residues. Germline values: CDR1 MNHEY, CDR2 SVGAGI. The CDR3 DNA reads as TGTGCCAGCAGGGATGGGACAGTTCCTGAAGCTTTCTTT. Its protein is CASRDGTVPEAFF.

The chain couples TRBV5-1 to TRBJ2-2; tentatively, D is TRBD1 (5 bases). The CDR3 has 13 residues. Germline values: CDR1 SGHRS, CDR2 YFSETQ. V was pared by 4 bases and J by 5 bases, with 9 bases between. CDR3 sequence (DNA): TGCGCCAGCAGCGAGACAGTAACCGGGGAGCTGTTTTTT. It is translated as CASSETVTGELFF.

The CDR3 DNA sequence: TGTGCCACCGCCGGACAGGGAGCAGATACGCAGTATTTT. This sequence encodes CATAGQGADTQYF. The chain recombines TRBV24-1 with TRBJ2-3; TRBD1 matches at 8 bases. The CDR3 contains 13 residues. J was trimmed by 4 bases and V by 9 bases; bases with no gene match: 5. Germline V CDR1 and CDR2: KGHDR, SFDVKD.